This T cell receptor (beta chain) emerged from a study of T cell responses to AZD1222 COVID-19 vaccine. Overall study results and limits: Increased Spike-specific TCR breadth and depth were observed after two AZD1222 doses. Repertoire sampling happened only post peak T cell response. In the spike-specific TCR repertoire, nearly half reportedly target unmutated variant regions.

To note about this clone: The antigen remains undetermined.

The germline gives CDR1 LGHDT, CDR2 YNNKEL (reference sequence). This CDR3 region has 12 residues. With V trimmed by 6 bases and J by 6 bases, 2 bases remained unmatched. The repertoire was sequenced with immunoSEQ multiplex PCR; TCRdb's copy has only in-frame clones and lacks some. The sample lists 90,000 to 150,000 clones; roughly 84% were seen once. This rearrangement joins TRBV3-1 (or the pseudogene TRBV3-2) to TRBJ2-4; TRBD1 matches 7 bases. This receptor was identified in an adult who received the AZD1222 COVID-19 vaccine. The source was peripheral blood, collected 28 days after the second AZD1222 dose. The CDR3 is CASSPGGNIQYF. In nucleotides, the CDR3 is TGTGCCAGCAGTCCAGGGGGAAACATTCAGTACTTC.